This T cell receptor (beta chain) was found in a study of patients and donors after allogeneic stem cell transplantation. Each CDR3 protein is one row after TCRdb ran MiXCR on the RT-PCR reads. Of some 880,000 distinct CDR3 sequences in the sample, approximately 18% were seen once. This TCR derives from a human donor who was either an allogeneic HSCT recipient or a stem cell or donor lymphocyte infusion donor (not recorded which). It is not recorded whose cells these are; they may come from a transplant donor. Sequencing input: blood, either unsorted or a sorted T cell fraction (not recorded which).

The CDR3 DNA follows: TGTGCCAGCAGCTCCACCGGGACGAGTGAGCAGTACTTC. Protein sequence: CASSSTGTSEQYF. The chain joins TRBV5-6 to TRBJ2-7, with D possibly called TRBD1 or TRBD2 (5 bases each). The CDR3 runs to 13 residues. The V and J ends lost 3 bases and 7 bases respectively, with 14 bases between them. CDR1 is SGHDT, CDR2 YYEEEE, per germline.